This T cell receptor beta chain was captured by sequencing in a study of blood T cell repertoires in COVID-19 (dated by TCRdb to the early 2020s). Looking at the study overall: Samples covering the acute and convalescent phases of COVID-19 were provided by collaborators in the United States, Italy and Spain. Where available, HLA class I and class II types were obtained from metadata supplied by the sample provider rather than from assay-based typing. Samples were obtained from the ongoing ImmuneRACE study (first 160 participants) and from some 1,200 subjects provided by 6 global collaborators. The repertoires were made available in a free public database intended to serve as a resource for research on the immune response to SARS-CoV-2. The prospective study material was composed of cDNA or gDNA derived from T cells, B-cell-depleted T cells, or PBMCs. A de-identified subject ID, COVID-19 status, age in years and sex were almost always included in the sample metadata. The dataset comprised deeply sampled blood TCRbeta repertoires from subjects exposed to, actively infected with, or recovered from COVID-19.

TCRbeta CDR3 regions were amplified from genomic DNA using the immunoSEQ Assay, a bias-controlled multiplex PCR. As for the authors' bioinformatics: The number of nucleated cells in each sample was estimated from the amplification of reference gene primers within the assay. To quantify the absolute abundance of each unique TCRbeta CDR3 rearrangement, sequence reads were collapsed and filtered. Productive Simpson clonality was computed per sample as the square root of Simpson's diversity index over productive rearrangements. This immuneACCESS table, as held by TCRdb, lists in-frame sequences with V and J called but not all clones. Of the missing ones, under half trace to an unresolved V gene in checked studies; the others have no known cause. Clone size and V and J calls were adopted from that table, with D and trimming inferred from the DNA. A total of some 270,000 clones appear in this sample, roughly 85% of them only once. Of the sample, approximately 8.6% falls within the top ten clones.

As regards this clone: Its specific antigen is unknown. No base qualities exist here, and no much larger clone lies one base off it.

The paper's findings and limits, for the study overall: How much clinical and demographic metadata was included differed by source and by participant, and the metadata was provided uncurated.

In the prospective study, participants were about 18 to 95 years old, resided in about two dozen geographic areas of the United States, and were enrolled through a virtual design. In the prospective study, participants were assigned to cohorts based on the clinical history participants reported in a screening survey and a study questionnaire. In the prospective study, mobile phlebotomists collected whole blood, serum and a nasopharyngeal or oropharyngeal swab from each participant. Over a roughly 2-month period, participants in the prospective study had the option of providing additional blood draws and questionnaires. Before DNA extraction, blood samples from the prospective study were shipped at room temperature or frozen. Sample: PBMCs or T cells enriched from blood (not recorded which). The source of this sequence is a woman between 50 and 59 years old with acute COVID-19.

The CDR3 reads as follows: CASTQPRSGEGNTIYF. The sequence in DNA is TGTGCCAGCACCCAGCCAAGGTCAGGGGAAGGAAACACCATATATTTT. The rearranged chain carries TRBV3-1 (or the pseudogene TRBV3-2) and TRBJ1-3, and TRBD1 may be the D gene, going by 6 matching bases. From the germline V gene (reference sequence), CDR1 is LGHDT and CDR2 is YNNKEL. Counted from cysteine to phenylalanine, this CDR3 has 16 amino acids. Only the CDR3 DNA stays, 48 bases, in frame from base 1. The junction carries 20 bases between V and J, which are trimmed by 7 bases and 4 bases respectively.